This T cell receptor beta chain emerged from a study of PD-1 blockade in classical Hodgkin lymphoma. The CDR3 is made up of 15 amino acids. The V segment lost 5 bases and the J segment 2 bases; nucleotides outside the gene matches: 9. CDR1 SGHTA and CDR2 FQGNSA come from the germline V gene. This table comes from immunoSEQ multiplex PCR, and its TCRdb copy is limited to in-frame clones, with some not included. The top ten clones hold about 10% of a sample with 90,000 to 95,000 clones, 89% of them seen once. The table lists this clone with a few counts. The antigen remains unidentified. Every patient relapsed after autologous stem cell transplantation, and brentuximab vedotin exposure varied. Relapsed/refractory classical Hodgkin lymphoma patients had complete, partial or progressive responses. Study-level findings and limits: The repertoire differences lack a defined cause, possibly disease activity or prior therapy. Significantly greater TCR diversity emerged by C4D1 in CD4+ cells but not CD8+ cells. Compared with healthy donors, newly diagnosed patients reportedly showed lower baseline TCR diversity.

The chain carries TRBV7-2 and TRBJ2-7, with 7 positions matching TRBD1. The TCR comes from a human donor with classical Hodgkin lymphoma. The sample here was peripheral blood mononuclear cells (PBMCs), taken before the second cycle of nivolumab. CDR3 bases: TGTGCCAGCAGCACTCAGACAGGGTTAGCCTACGAGCAGTACTTC. Translating gives CASSTQTGLAYEQYF. Full variable domain (outside the CDR3, taken from reference TRBV7-2 and TRBJ2-7): GAGVSQSPSNKVTEKGKDVELRCDPISGHTALYWYRQSLGQGLEFLIYFQGNSAPDKSGLPSDRFSAERTGGSVSTLTIQRTQQEDSAVYLCASSTQTGLAYEQYFGPGTRLTVT.